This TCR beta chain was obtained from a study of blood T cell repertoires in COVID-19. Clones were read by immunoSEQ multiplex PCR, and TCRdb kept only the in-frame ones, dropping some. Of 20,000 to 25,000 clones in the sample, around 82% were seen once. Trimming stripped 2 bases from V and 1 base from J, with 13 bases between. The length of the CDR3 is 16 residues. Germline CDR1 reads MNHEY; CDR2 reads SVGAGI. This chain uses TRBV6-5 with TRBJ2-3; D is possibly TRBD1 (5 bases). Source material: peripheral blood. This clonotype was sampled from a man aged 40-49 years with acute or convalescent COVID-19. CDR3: CASSYRTPLRTDTQYF. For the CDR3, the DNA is TGTGCCAGCAGTTACAGGACACCTCTTCGCACAGATACGCAGTATTTT.